This passage covers 19 T cell receptor beta chains from one sample sequenced in a study of Ad26.COV2.S vaccination and SARS-CoV-2 variants. The table came from immunoSEQ multiplex PCR; TCRdb's copy has only in-frame clones and leaves some out. The data contain roughly 380,000 clones, about 88% of them singletons. Treatment in this sample: about 20 received Ad26.COV2.S at low or high dose, single or two shots; about five received placebo; per-sample allocation not given. Sample collection was performed on day 63 after the first vaccine or placebo injection. Sequences were derived from peripheral blood, sampled in a trial of Ad26.COV2.S vaccine versus placebo. The receptors were gathered from a person between 18 and 59 years old who received the Ad26.COV2.S COVID-19 vaccine or a placebo.

J is TRBJ1-1 and V is TRBV27; 7 nucleotides line up with TRBD1. This CDR3 contains 14 residues. CDR1 is MNHEY, CDR2 SMNVEV, per germline (reference sequence). Trimming cost V 6 bases and J 0 bases; bases outside gene matches: 4. The CDR3 bases are TGTGCCAGCAGAAAGACAGGGTTGAACACTGAAGCTTTCTTT. This translates into CASRKTGLNTEAFF.

This sequence joins TRBV28 and TRBJ2-7, with TRBD2 identical over 11 bases. Germline loops: CDR1 MDHEN, CDR2 SYDVKM. Trimming cost V 8 bases and J 4 bases; bases outside gene matches: 16. The CDR3 loop spans 17 amino acids. The CDR3, as DNA: TGTGCCAGCTCTTTGACCCCCGGGACTAGCGGAACTTACGAGCAGTACTTC. Translating it yields CASSLTPGTSGTYEQYF.

This clone was observed a handful of times. V gene TRBV9 combines with J gene TRBJ1-1, with 7 bases identical to TRBD1. CDR1 SGDLS and CDR2 YYNGEE come from the germline V gene. V lost 4 bases, J lost 0 bases, and 6 bases stayed unmatched. The CDR3 has 15 amino acids. The CDR3 reads CASSTHGQVNTEAFF. DNA of the CDR3: TGTGCCAGCAGCACCCACGGACAGGTGAACACTGAAGCTTTCTTT. Combining the CDR3 with reference TRBV9 and TRBJ1-1 gives the whole variable domain DSGVTQTPKHLITATGQRVTLRCSPRSGDLSVYWYQQSLDQGLQFLIQYYNGEERAKGNILERFSAQQFPDLHSELNLSSLELGDSALYFCASSTHGQVNTEAFFGQGTRLTVV.

The rearrangement uses TRBV2 and TRBJ2-7; D is tentatively TRBD1 or TRBD2 (5 bases each). The CDR3 is 15 residues long. Trimming removed 2 bases at V and 6 bases at J, with 17 bases between. The V gene's germline CDR1 is SNHLY and CDR2 FYNNEI. In nucleotides, the CDR3 is TGTGCCAGCAGTGAATCCGGGACCGCGACTACCGAGCAGTACTTC. Its translation is CASSESGTATTEQYF.

The J gene is TRBJ2-3, the V gene TRBV6-2 or TRBV6-3, with D hard to call. V lost 6 bases and J 0 bases, leaving 13 bases between the germline ends. Per the germline V gene, CDR1 is MNHEY and CDR2 is SVGEGT. This CDR3 spans 15 amino acids. The CDR3 DNA follows: TGTGCCAGCAGCGGAATATACTCTAGCACAGATACGCAGTATTTT. Its protein product is CASSGIYSSTDTQYF.

The chain links TRBV5-6 to TRBJ2-2; D call uncertain. The ends were cut back, 1 base at V and 7 bases at J, with 23 bases in the middle. The CDR3 loop spans 18 amino acids. Germline values: CDR1 SGHDT, CDR2 YYEEEE. CDR3 amino acids: CASSLYPSSWVVIGELFF. The DNA of the CDR3 is TGTGCCAGCAGCTTGTACCCAAGTAGCTGGGTCGTTATCGGGGAGCTGTTTTTT.

The CDR3, as DNA: TGTGCCAGCAGCCAATGGACAGGGGCCGATAATTCACCCCTCCACTTT. Its translation: CASSQWTGADNSPLHF. This chain uses TRBV3-1 (or the pseudogene TRBV3-2) with TRBJ1-6, with 9 positions matching TRBD1. Trimming removed 2 bases from V and 5 bases from J; junction bases left unmatched: 4. In germline, CDR1 is LGHDT, CDR2 YNNKEL (reference sequence). The length of the CDR3 is 16 residues.

The chain is built from TRBV4-2 and TRBJ2-3; TRBD2 matches at 7 bases. With V trimmed by 0 bases and J by 2 bases, 8 bases remained unmatched. Germline lookup yields CDR1 LGHNA and CDR2 YNFKEQ. This CDR3 contains 17 residues. The CDR3 spells CASSQEKLAELTDTQYF. In DNA form, the CDR3 reads TGTGCCAGCAGCCAAGAAAAGCTAGCGGAGCTCACAGATACGCAGTATTTT.

The V gene is TRBV9, the J gene TRBJ1-2, with 7 bases lining up with TRBD1. The CDR3 runs 14 residues. The V segment lost 4 bases and the J segment 1 base; nucleotides outside the gene matches: 4. Germline V gene lookup returns CDR1 SGDLS and CDR2 YYNGEE. The CDR3 region is CASSPTGNNYGYTF. The CDR3 nucleotides are TGTGCCAGCAGCCCGACAGGGAATAACTATGGCTACACCTTC.

The rearrangement joins TRBV5-4 to TRBJ1-3; D is ambiguous. Germline lookup yields CDR1 SGHNT and CDR2 YYREEE (reference sequence). CDR3 size: 14 residues. The germline V and J ends were trimmed by 0 bases and 0 bases, with 4 bases remaining between them. This chain's CDR3 is CASSLDTSGNTIYF. The CDR3 nucleotides are TGTGCCAGCAGCTTGGACACCTCTGGAAACACCATATATTTT.

This clone has only one observation. The gene calls are TRBV7-2 and TRBJ2-1, with 9 bases aligning to TRBD1. CDR3 length equals 14 residues. Trimming took 5 bases from V and 6 from J; bases not matched to a gene: 5. CDR1 SGHTA and CDR2 FQGNSA come from the germline V gene. This chain's CDR3 is CASSPRTGVNEQFF. The CDR3 DNA reads TGTGCCAGCAGCCCCCGGACAGGGGTCAATGAGCAGTTCTTC.

The J gene is TRBJ1-1, the V gene TRBV3-1 (or the pseudogene TRBV3-2); 10 bases fit TRBD1. V shed 1 base and J 7 bases; nucleotides not matched to a gene: 3. The CDR3 covers 14 residues. CDR1 and CDR2 (germline): LGHDT, YNNKEL (reference sequence). The CDR3 DNA follows: TGTGCCAGCAGCCAAGTAGGGACAGGGGTTGAAGCTTTCTTT. This gives the protein CASSQVGTGVEAFF.

The chain carries TRBV7-9 and TRBJ2-7; D is perhaps TRBD1 (6 bases). Germline CDR1 SEHNR, CDR2 FQNEAQ (reference sequence). The CDR3 extends over 15 amino acids. The germline V and J ends were trimmed by 0 bases and 0 bases, with 9 bases remaining between them. CDR3 bases: TGTGCCAGCAGCTTAGCGGGGGCCAGCTCCTACGAGCAGTACTTC. Translated: CASSLAGASSYEQYF.

In this sample, this clone turned up a few times. This chain connects TRBV28 to TRBJ1-6, with TRBD1 identical over 9 bases. Germline V gene data show CDR1 as MDHEN and CDR2 as SYDVKM. CDR3 length equals 14 residues. The junction had 13 bases not matched to a gene; V was cut back by 7 bases and J by 15 bases. The CDR3 DNA sequence: TGTGCCAGCAAAAGGGGACAGGGACTGGGGGACCTCCACTTT. It specifies CASKRGQGLGDLHF.

The chain is built from TRBV11-2 and TRBJ1-5, with 7 bases aligning to TRBD1. Germline CDR1 SGHAT, CDR2 FQNNGV. Trimming at V came to 6 bases and at J to 2 bases, leaving 4 bases not matched to a gene. The CDR3 runs to 14 residues. The CDR3 DNA reads TGTGCCAGCAGTCACAGGGGCGGCAATCAGCCCCAGCATTTT. Protein: CASSHRGGNQPQHF.

The chain employs TRBV7-8 and TRBJ2-4, with D perhaps TRBD1 or TRBD2 (5 bases each). The ends were cut back, 1 base at V and 3 bases at J, with 16 bases in the middle. This CDR3 has 17 residues. From germline, CDR1 is SGHVS and CDR2 FQNEAQ. CDR3 amino acids: CASSLGWGSGVKNIQYF. For the CDR3, the DNA is TGTGCCAGCAGCTTAGGGTGGGGGTCCGGAGTCAAAAACATTCAGTACTTC.

A few counts support this clone. The chain joins TRBV6-5 to TRBJ1-1; TRBD1 aligns across 10 bases. The ends lost 5 bases at V and 1 base at J; junction bases unmatched: 1. The CDR3 length is 14 residues. CDR1 and CDR2 from the germline V gene are MNHEY and SVGAGI. The CDR3 DNA reads TGTGCCAGCAGTAGGACAGGGGGGAACACTGAAGCTTTCTTT. Protein: CASSRTGGNTEAFF.

The chain links TRBV7-2 to TRBJ1-5; 9 nucleotides agree with TRBD1. The germline V gene has CDR1 SGHTA and CDR2 FQGNSA. This CDR3 comprises 15 residues. The J segment lost 6 bases and the V segment lost 1 base, leaving 4 bases of the junction unmatched. The CDR3 nucleotides are TGTGCCAGCAGCTTAGGAAGACAGGGGGGTCAGCCCCAGCATTTT. Protein product: CASSLGRQGGQPQHF.

This sequence joins TRBV29-1 and TRBJ2-7, with TRBD2 as a possible D gene (6 bases). V was clipped by 4 bases and J by 5 bases, with 15 bases between them. The CDR3 is 13 residues long. Germline V gene data show CDR1 as SQVTM and CDR2 as ANQGSEA. The DNA of the CDR3 is TGCAGCGTTGGAGGTGGGGGGATCCACGAGCAGTACTTC. This gives the protein CSVGGGGIHEQYF.